These 29 T cell receptor beta chains share one sample of origin, sequenced in a study of T-cell reconstitution after alpha-beta-depleted transplantation in children (dated by TCRdb to the mid-2010s). The sample's treatment or condition label, decoded: allogeneic hematopoietic cell transplantation with graft depleted of TCRalphabeta T cells and CD19 B cells. Library preparation used PCR. Data came from an Illumina HiSeq 2500. TCR library preparation used molecular barcoding, with unique molecular identifiers applied to normalize quantification of the TCRbeta repertoire. TCRdb itself trimmed the public reads at Q25 with fastp, ran MiXCR and retained productive beta chains. All rows with the same CDR3 protein become a single entry with the most common DNA and genes. A total of 15,000 to 20,000 distinct CDR3 sequences appear in this sample, approximately 13% of them only once. Approximately 70% of the sample is held by the ten biggest clonotypes.

Specimen: PBMCs, mostly from graft donor cells, collected 180 days after TCRalphabeta/CD19-depleted stem cell transplant. The receptors were gathered from a boy less than two years old who had a stem cell transplant for Wiskott-Aldrich syndrome, so the T cells may come from the graft donor.

This clonotype has ten or more counts. The chain has TRBV7-2 and TRBJ2-6, with 8 bases that match TRBD1. The CDR3 covers 19 residues. Germline V gene sequence: CDR1 SGHTA, CDR2 FQGNSA. With V trimmed by 5 bases and J by 3 bases, 15 bases remained unmatched. CDR3 amino acids: CASSPRGLLWLVGANVLTF. The CDR3 DNA reads as TGTGCCAGCAGCCCCAGGGGGCTTCTGTGGCTTGTTGGGGCCAACGTCCTGACTTTC. The variable domain in full, with the rest retrieved from reference TRBV7-2 and TRBJ2-6, is GAGVSQSPSNKVTEKGKDVELRCDPISGHTALYWYRQSLGQGLEFLIYFQGNSAPDKSGLPSDRFSAERTGGSVSTLTIQRTQQEDSAVYLCASSPRGLLWLVGANVLTFGAGSRLTVL.

This clonotype turned up a few times. CDR3 DNA sequence: TGCAGCGTTGACAGGCTGTCGGCTAATGAAAAACTGTTTTTT. As protein: CSVDRLSANEKLFF. V and J are TRBV29-1 and TRBJ1-4; the D is unclear. CDR1 and CDR2 from the germline V gene are SQVTM and ANQGSEA. Trimming cost V 3 bases and J 3 bases, with 11 bases left between them. The CDR3 runs to 14 residues.

The rearrangement links TRBV6-2 or TRBV6-3 to TRBJ1-1; TRBD1 might be the D (6 bases). The germline V gene has CDR1 MNHEY and CDR2 SVGEGT. The CDR3 contains 14 residues. V was shortened by 1 base and J by 3 bases, with 9 bases between the two germline ends. CDR3 nucleotides: TGTGCCAGCAGTTACTGGGGGGCGGACACTGAAGCTTTCTTT. This gives the protein CASSYWGADTEAFF.

Only one count was recorded for this clonotype. This chain links TRBV20-1 with TRBJ2-3; the D gene could be TRBD1 or TRBD2 (6 bases each). The CDR3 has 14 amino acids. V was shortened by 5 bases and J by 1 base, with 13 bases between the two germline ends. Germline V lookup: CDR1 DFQATT, CDR2 SNEGSKA (reference sequence). CDR3 region: CSAPQGGGTDTQYF. The CDR3 nucleotides read TGCAGTGCTCCACAGGGAGGAGGCACAGATACGCAGTATTTT.

The rearrangement joins TRBV7-2 to TRBJ2-5; 10 bases agree with TRBD1. V lost 1 base, J lost 3 bases, and 2 bases stayed unmatched. Germline loops: CDR1 SGHTA, CDR2 FQGNSA. CDR3 size: 15 residues. CDR3 DNA sequence: TGTGCCAGCAGCTTAGGGGGGACAGGGGAAGAGACCCAGTACTTC. Its translation: CASSLGGTGEETQYF.

The chain combines TRBV9 with TRBJ1-1; D remains unclear. Germline assignment: CDR1 SGDLS and CDR2 YYNGEE. CDR3 size: 14 residues. V lost 0 bases and J lost 5, with 11 bases in between. CDR3 region: CASSVVGRGTEAFF. In DNA form, the CDR3 reads TGTGCCAGCAGCGTAGTCGGTCGGGGTACTGAAGCTTTCTTT.

This clonotype was seen many times. The chain has TRBV20-1 and TRBJ1-1, with D unresolved. There are 13 residues in the CDR3. Germline-derived CDR1 and CDR2 are DFQATT and SNEGSKA (reference sequence). Trimming stripped 1 base from V and 5 bases from J, with 11 bases between. The CDR3 nucleotides read TGCAGTGCTAGAGGGCCGGTTGGAACTGAAGCTTTCTTT. Protein: CSARGPVGTEAFF.

This clonotype is deemed medium-sized. The CDR3 region is CATRAGGAYEQYF. The DNA for the CDR3 is TGTGCCACCAGGGCAGGCGGGGCCTACGAGCAGTACTTC. V usage is TRBV15 and J usage is TRBJ2-7; TRBD2 is a possible D gene (6 bases). Per the germline V gene, CDR1 is LNHNV and CDR2 is YYDKDF (reference sequence). Trimming left V 6 bases short and J 2 bases short, with 11 bases between. The length of the CDR3 is 13 residues. Full variable domain (remainder filled in from reference TRBV15 and TRBJ2-7): DAMVIQNPRYQVTQFGKPVTLSCSQTLNHNVMYWYQQKSSQAPKLLFHYYDKDFNNEADTPDNFQSRRPNTSFCFLDIRSPGLGDTAMYLCATRAGGAYEQYFGPGTRLTVT.

The J gene is TRBJ2-7, the V gene TRBV20-1; 11 bases line up with TRBD2. The V gene end was trimmed by 1 base and the J gene end by 6 bases; junction bases not matched to a gene: 11. The CDR3 is 16 residues long. The germline V gene has CDR1 DFQATT and CDR2 SNEGSKA (reference sequence). The CDR3 DNA is TGCAGTGCTAGAGCGCGACTAGCGGGAACTCCCCTCGAGCAGTACTTC. Translated, it gives CSARARLAGTPLEQYF.

This clonotype has a count of ten or more. CDR3 DNA: TGTGCCAGCAACTCCGGGACATTGCTTAATCAGCCCCAGCATTTT. Protein sequence: CASNSGTLLNQPQHF. The rearrangement joins TRBV7-9 to TRBJ1-5, with TRBD1 as a possible D gene (6 bases). V lost 7 bases, J lost 4 bases, and 17 bases lay in between. The CDR3 is made up of 15 amino acids. Germline V CDR1 and CDR2: SEHNR, FQNEAQ (reference sequence).

This clonotype was counted only a few times. This chain links TRBV10-3 with TRBJ1-2; D is undetermined. The CDR3 has 13 amino acids. Germline CDR1 and CDR2: ENHRY and SYGVKD. The V gene lost 4 bases and the J gene lost 5 bases, with 11 bases spanning the gap. CDR3 in amino acids: CAISGAREYGYTF. CDR3 in DNA: TGTGCCATCAGTGGGGCTAGGGAGTATGGCTACACCTTC.

Concerning this clonotype: Just one base apart from a much larger clone, this may be a read error. This rearrangement joins TRBV7-9 to TRBJ2-7, with D unclear. Germline assignment: CDR1 SEHNR and CDR2 FQNEAQ (reference sequence). The CDR3 totals 14 residues. CDR3 in amino acids: CASSLAVNTYDQYF. In nucleotides, the CDR3 is TGTGCCAGCAGCTTAGCTGTAAATACCTACGACCAGTACTTC.

This clonotype was seen repeatedly, ten times or more. The chain joins TRBV5-1 to TRBJ2-7, with D tentatively TRBD1 or TRBD2 (5 bases each). The CDR3 length is 14 residues. V lost 0 bases and J 2 bases, leaving 9 bases between the germline ends. The germline gives CDR1 SGHRS, CDR2 YFSETQ. The CDR3 DNA sequence: TGCGCCAGCAGCTTGGTATGGGGACCCTACGAGCAGTACTTC. Translated: CASSLVWGPYEQYF.

This clonotype was counted many times. This sequence joins TRBV10-3 and TRBJ2-5; D gene unclear. CDR1 is ENHRY, CDR2 SYGVKD, per germline. V dropped 2 bases and J dropped 7 bases, with 14 bases sitting between them. This CDR3 contains 14 residues. The CDR3 DNA is TGTGCCATCAGTGAGGCGAGTGAGTCGAGGACCCAGTACTTC. Its protein is CAISEASESRTQYF.

Ten or more counts support this clonotype. The chain links TRBV10-2 to TRBJ2-7, with D perhaps matching TRBD1 (7 bases). The CDR3 loop spans 14 amino acids. Germline values: CDR1 WSHSY, CDR2 SAAADI. Trimming took off 4 bases at V and 0 bases at J, with 10 bases between the two ends. Here the CDR3 reads CASSGGTASYEQYF. The CDR3 bases are TGCGCCAGCAGTGGCGGGACAGCCTCCTACGAGCAGTACTTC.

This chain connects TRBV7-2 to TRBJ2-1; D unclear. The germline CDR1 and CDR2 sequences are SGHTA and FQGNSA. The CDR3 has 13 amino acids. The germline V and J ends were trimmed by 5 bases and 11 bases, with 16 bases remaining between them. The DNA for the CDR3 is TGTGCCAGCAGCCCAGAGGCTCAAGATAAGCAGTTCTTC. Residues: CASSPEAQDKQFF.

This clonotype was seen a few times. The chain has TRBV12-3 or TRBV12-4 and TRBJ1-3, with D possibly TRBD1 on 6 matching bases. The CDR3 has 13 amino acids. Trimming pared 3 bases from V and 3 bases from J, leaving 6 bases between. The CDR3 is CASSFRGGNTIYF. The CDR3 region has the DNA TGTGCCAGCAGTTTCAGGGGTGGAAACACCATATATTTT.

The V and J genes are TRBV6-1 and TRBJ1-5; TRBD1 might be the D (6 bases). The germline V gene encodes CDR1 MNHNS and CDR2 SASEGT. The V gene lost 0 bases and the J gene lost 7 bases, with 7 bases spanning the gap. This CDR3 spans 13 amino acids. The CDR3 region is CASSEAQGQPQHF. The DNA for the CDR3 is TGTGCCAGCAGTGAAGCACAGGGCCAGCCCCAGCATTTT.

The chain carries TRBV6-5 and TRBJ1-1; a possible D gene is TRBD1 (6 bases). CDR1 MNHEY and CDR2 SVGAGI come from the germline V gene. Trimming cost V 0 bases and J 4 bases, with 15 bases left between them. CDR3 size: 16 residues. CDR3 loop: CASSYSSGRGITEAFF. The CDR3 nucleotides are TGTGCCAGCAGTTACTCGTCGGGCAGGGGAATCACTGAAGCTTTCTTT.

This clonotype appeared a few times. A read error may be the cause here, since a much bigger clone is one base away. The chain carries TRBV6-2 or TRBV6-3 and TRBJ2-1; TRBD2 agrees at 13 bases. Germline-derived CDR1 and CDR2 are MNHEY and SVGEGT. J gave up 16 bases and V 6 bases, and 12 bases lay outside the gene matches. This CDR3 has 14 amino acids. CDR3 sequence reads: CASRPGLAGEGPFF. The DNA of the CDR3 is TGTGCCAGCAGGCCCGGACTAGCGGGAGAAGGGCCTTTCTTC.

At least ten counts were recorded for this clonotype. J is TRBJ2-1 and V is TRBV2; 14 nucleotides match TRBD2. Losses at the gene ends were 9 bases for V and 0 bases for J; bases not matched to a gene: 4. Germline loops: CDR1 SNHLY, CDR2 FYNNEI. The CDR3 has 16 amino acids. The CDR3 protein is CARGLAGALSYNEQFF. The CDR3 DNA is TGTGCCAGGGGACTAGCGGGGGCCCTCTCCTACAATGAGCAGTTCTTC.

This clonotype has a count of ten or more. The V and J genes are TRBV7-8 and TRBJ2-1; D remains unclear. Trimming left V 5 bases short and J 2 bases short, with 4 bases between. The germline V gene has CDR1 SGHVS and CDR2 FQNEAQ. CDR3 length: 12 residues. CDR3 sequence reads: CASSRAYNEQFF. CDR3 bases: TGTGCCAGCAGCCGGGCCTACAATGAGCAGTTCTTC.

This clonotype showed up just a few times. J is TRBJ2-1 and V is TRBV18; no reliable D call. V lost 2 bases and J 3 bases, leaving 8 bases between the germline ends. The CDR3 totals 14 residues. The germline V gene encodes CDR1 KGHSH and CDR2 LQKENI. The CDR3 reads CASSPLAHYNEQFF. As DNA, the CDR3 is TGTGCCAGCTCACCATTGGCGCACTACAATGAGCAGTTCTTC.

This clonotype was counted only a few times. The chain uses TRBV6-5 and TRBJ2-7; possibly TRBD2 for D (6 bases). Between the trimmed V and J ends, which lost 2 bases and 0 bases, there was a span of 11 bases. The germline V gene has CDR1 MNHEY and CDR2 SVGAGI. The CDR3 has 15 residues. This CDR3 reads CASSYLPSDSYEQYF. As DNA, the CDR3 is TGTGCCAGCAGTTACCTCCCTAGCGACTCCTACGAGCAGTACTTC.

This chain connects TRBV18 to TRBJ1-5; D is undetermined. Trimming shortened V by 3 bases and J by 2 bases, and 11 bases separated the two germline ends. The CDR3 consists of 15 residues. CDR1 KGHSH and CDR2 LQKENI come from the germline V gene. CDR3 in DNA: TGTGCCAGCTCACCGGAGTCCTCGGGCAATCAGCCCCAGCATTTT. This codes for CASSPESSGNQPQHF.

The chain couples TRBV5-1 to TRBJ1-6; a weak D match, TRBD1 (5 bases). V shed 5 bases and J shed 8 bases, with 17 bases lying between them. The CDR3 is made up of 15 amino acids. In germline, CDR1 is SGHRS, CDR2 YFSETQ. The CDR3 sequence is CASRQDGPGHSPLHF. In DNA, the CDR3 is TGCGCCAGCAGACAGGACGGCCCGGGACATTCACCCCTCCACTTT.

Judged by abundance, this clonotype is hyperexpanded (1% or more). This chain connects TRBV4-3 to TRBJ2-5; D uncertain. Trimming removed 1 base at V and 1 base at J, with 10 bases between. The CDR3 loop spans 15 amino acids. Germline assignment: CDR1 LGHNA and CDR2 YSLEER. CDR3 protein: CASSQGHWIQETQYF. The CDR3 region has the DNA TGCGCCAGCAGCCAAGGACACTGGATCCAAGAGACCCAGTACTTC.

This clonotype was seen at least ten times. This chain joins TRBV3-1 and TRBJ2-6; D remains ambiguous. The germline V gene encodes CDR1 LGHDT and CDR2 YNNKEL (reference sequence). CDR3 length: 15 amino acids. The germline V and J ends were trimmed by 4 bases and 0 bases, with 7 bases remaining between them. The CDR3 protein is CASSPQSSGANVLTF. The CDR3 region has the DNA TGTGCCAGCAGCCCCCAAAGCTCTGGGGCCAACGTCCTGACTTTC.

This clonotype was observed at least ten times. The V call is TRBV7-9, the J call TRBJ1-5; unclear D gene. Germline V gene lookup returns CDR1 SEHNR and CDR2 FQNEAQ (reference sequence). The CDR3 loop spans 14 amino acids. Trimming left V 1 base short and J 3 bases short, with 7 bases between. This CDR3 is CASSLGAVNQPQHF. Written as DNA, the CDR3 is TGTGCCAGCAGCTTAGGGGCAGTCAATCAGCCCCAGCATTTT.